This section outlines one T cell receptor beta chain sequence together with its context. The antigen is undetermined. This record comes from a study of T cells expressing NK-cell markers. Study-level information: Serological testing identified most of the eight sequenced donors as HCMV-seropositive and one as seronegative.

5'RACE template switching built TCR beta cDNA with unique molecular identifiers. TCRdb processed the 5' RACE reads again and assigns one entry to each CDR3 protein, with no DNA. The sample table includes some 150,000 distinct CDR3 sequences. The CDR3 extends over 13 amino acids. Germline assignment: CDR1 MNHNS and CDR2 SASEGT. General study findings and limits: Where a handful of donors were concerned, these clonotypes also led the CD3+CD56-NKG2C+ fraction. Of CD8+ T cells, about 1.0-7.5% belonged to dominant NKG2C+ clonotypes in 5 to 7 donors.

This TCR was sampled from a woman in her fifties or sixties in good health. Material: blood T cells: a sorted CD56 or NKG2C T cell subset, CD4+ or CD8+ T cells, or bulk PBMC T cells (not recorded which). This rearrangement joins TRBV6-1 to TRBJ1-2; TCRdb proposes TRBD1, but this gene call is untestable without DNA. CDR3: CASSVQVHYGYTF.